This TCR beta chain was profiled in a study of T cells after posttransplantation cyclophosphamide. The naive gate required viable CD3+CD4+ or CD3+CD8+ cells with CCR7+CD45RA+CD45RO-CD95-CD27+CD28+ phenotype. On the day of bone marrow donation, the related graft donor provided peripheral blood. As regards this clone: What it recognizes is unknown.

Study-wide points: Donor-recipient repertoire similarity was low at 1-2 months, rising over year one. Recipient CMV seropositivity and CMV reactivation strongly tracked TRB clonality. Skin or GI-infiltrating T cells shared few TRB sequences with blood.

Here immunoSEQ multiplex PCR was the method, and the copy in TCRdb shows in-frame clones only, minus some. The sample records about 20,000 clones, over 95% being singletons. CDR3 length: 12 residues. V dropped 8 bases and J dropped 7 bases, with 14 bases sitting between them. Germline V gene sequence: CDR1 MDHEN, CDR2 SYDVKM. The sample taken for sequencing was naive CD4+ T cells sorted from PBMCs. The V and J genes are TRBV28 and TRBJ1-2, with D perhaps matching TRBD1 (5 bases). This clonotype was obtained from a middle-aged man in good health, CMV-negative, and a related stem cell transplant donor. The CDR3 DNA reads as TGTGCCAGCGGGCGGGACCATTCTGGCTACACCTTC. Translation: CASGRDHSGYTF.